The entry below gives a single TCR beta chain sequence along with its context. Its antigen remains unknown. The data were taken from a study of post-analysis software for immune sequencing data. The study's findings and limits: About five TRBV segments were more frequent in patients than controls; TRBV5-6, TRBV5-1 and TRBV20-1 belonged to this group.

The V and J ends lost 1 base and 0 bases respectively, with 10 bases between them. The CDR3 extends over 17 amino acids. Germline-derived CDR1 and CDR2 are LNHNV and YYDKDF (reference sequence). Libraries were made from TCR beta cDNA, and they carried unique molecular identifiers. T cells numbering about 0.9 to 11 million yielded cDNA molecules that totaled roughly 500,000. TCRdb re-analysed the PCR reads in MiXCR, keeping a single row per CDR3 protein. Among 750,000 to 950,000 distinct CDR3 sequences listed, approximately 50% were seen once. Specimen: blood. The source of this sequence is a girl aged 10-17 years with multiple sclerosis. The rearrangement links TRBV15 to TRBJ2-6, with D uncertain. The CDR3 region has the DNA TGTGCCACCAGCAGAGTTGTAGGCGTCTCTGGGGCCAACGTCCTGACTTTC. The encoded protein is CATSRVVGVSGANVLTF.